These 10 T cell receptor beta chains came from one sample sequenced in a study of response to subunit inactivated influenza vaccine. TCRdb independently ran MiXCR on the RT-PCR reads; one entry per CDR3 protein. The sample yields about 160,000 distinct CDR3 sequences, approximately 11% seen once. Sample: non-naive T cells sorted from PBMCs, taken 40 to 50 days after vaccination. All receptors derive from a man aged 45 to 65 who received an inactivated influenza vaccine.

There are many counts of this clonotype. This chain uses TRBV12-3 or TRBV12-4 with TRBJ2-3; TRBD2 matches at 9 bases. CDR3 length: 15 residues. Unmatched junction bases numbered 6, after V lost 4 bases and J lost 4 bases. Here the CDR3 DNA reads TGTGCCAGCAGTTCTTGGACTAGCGATTCAGATACGCAGTATTTT. Amino acid sequence: CASSSWTSDSDTQYF.

This clonotype was observed a handful of times. This chain links TRBV11-1 with TRBJ2-3; D perhaps matches TRBD1 (6 bases). Germline V gene data show CDR1 as SGHAT and CDR2 as FQDESV (reference sequence). Deletions cut 5 bases from V and 2 bases from J, with 8 bases between. The CDR3 sequence is 13 residues long. CDR3 region: CASSDRFTDTQYF. DNA for the CDR3: TGTGCCAGCAGCGACAGGTTCACAGATACGCAGTATTTT.

The chain uses TRBV11-2 and TRBJ2-6, with TRBD1 matching over 8 bases. Unmatched junction bases numbered 2, after V lost 5 bases and J lost 2 bases. This CDR3 is built from 15 residues. CDR1 and CDR2 from the germline V gene are SGHAT and FQNNGV. CDR3 sequence: CASSKQGAGANVLTF. CDR3 nucleotides: TGTGCCAGCAGCAAACAGGGGGCTGGGGCCAACGTCCTGACTTTC.

V and J are TRBV10-3 and TRBJ2-5, with 11 positions matching TRBD2. J lost 5 bases, V lost 8 bases, and 4 bases had no gene match. The germline CDR1 and CDR2 sequences are ENHRY and SYGVKD. The CDR3 extends over 13 amino acids. CDR3 coding DNA: TGTGCCATCCGGCCTAGCGGGAGGGAGACCCAGTACTTC. This encodes CAIRPSGRETQYF.

This rearrangement joins TRBV6-1 to TRBJ2-5; D gene unclear. With 6 bases removed from V and 0 bases from J, the gap between germline ends came to 8 bases. Germline assignment: CDR1 MNHNS and CDR2 SASEGT. CDR3 length: 13 residues. CDR3 DNA sequence: TGTGCCAGCAGCCTTATCTACCAAGAGACCCAGTACTTC. It encodes CASSLIYQETQYF.

At least ten counts were recorded for this clonotype. The chain joins TRBV5-1 to TRBJ2-7; 9 positions match TRBD2. The CDR3 is 15 amino acids. V trimming: 0 bases; J trimming: 4 bases; junction bases outside the gene matches: 5. Germline V gives CDR1 SGHRS, CDR2 YFSETQ. In DNA form, the CDR3 reads TGCGCCAGCAGCTTGGAGACTAGCGGACCTTACGAGCAGTACTTC. Translation gives CASSLETSGPYEQYF.

This clonotype has more than one count but fewer than ten. The chain recombines TRBV6-5 with TRBJ2-7; a weak D match, TRBD2 (5 bases). Trimming removed 0 bases at V and 6 bases at J, with 15 bases between. Germline CDR1 is MNHEY and CDR2 is SVGAGI. The CDR3 is made up of 15 amino acids. The CDR3 nucleotides read TGTGCCAGCAGTTACTCCATTCTTGAGGGCGTCGAGCAGTACTTC. Residues: CASSYSILEGVEQYF.

This chain joins TRBV3-1 and TRBJ2-7; D call uncertain. This CDR3 has 15 amino acids. Deletions cut 8 bases from V and 2 bases from J, with 19 bases between. From germline, CDR1 is LGHDT and CDR2 YNNKEL (reference sequence). CDR3 coding DNA: TGTGCCAGCTGCAAGCAGGCGTCTTTTACCTACGAGCAGTACTTC. Protein: CASCKQASFTYEQYF.

The chain is built from TRBV19 and TRBJ1-1, with D uncertain. Germline CDR1 and CDR2: LNHDA and SQIVND (reference sequence). The CDR3 is 14 residues long. The V end was cut by 1 base, the J end by 2 bases, with 8 bases between. This CDR3 is CASSIGISNTEAFF. CDR3 bases: TGTGCCAGTAGTATAGGAATATCTAACACTGAAGCTTTCTTT.

V gene TRBV20-1 combines with J gene TRBJ1-1, with D uncertain. Trimming cost V 0 bases and J 2 bases, with 16 bases left between them. Germline V gene lookup returns CDR1 DFQATT and CDR2 SNEGSKA (reference sequence). The CDR3 is 16 residues long. CDR3 region: CSARDPRPGTNTEAFF. The DNA for the CDR3 is TGCAGTGCTAGAGATCCCCGGCCAGGCACAAACACTGAAGCTTTCTTT.